This is a list of T cell receptor beta chains from one sample in a study of blood T cells in healthy people across ages. TCRdb re-derived calls from the 5' RACE reads in MiXCR, one entry per CDR3 protein. The data show 800,000 to 950,000 distinct CDR3 sequences, with about 48% seen just once and about an eighth held by the top ten. The sample taken for sequencing was blood. These receptors all come from a man aged 25 to 45 in good health. The CDR3 runs from the conserved cysteine through the conserved F or W. A D gene is named only where the DNA matches it firmly. Clone size is stated in some rows and not others, as once, few, many or a class when expanded.

d_call	clone_size	v_call	j_call	cdr3_nt	cdr3_aa
NA	few	TRBV10-3	TRBJ2-3	TGTGCCATCAGTCGGACAGATACGCAGTATTTT	CAISRTDTQYF
TRBD2	NA	TRBV24-1	TRBJ2-3	TGTGCCACCGCTGGCGGGGGGGCCCCCACAGATACGCAGTATTTT	CATAGGGAPTDTQYF
TRBD1	NA	TRBV7-8	TRBJ1-1	TGTGCCAGCAGCTTTGACAGGGAGGGCACTGAAGCTTTCTTT	CASSFDREGTEAFF
NA	NA	TRBV9	TRBJ1-5	TGTGCCAGCAGCGTAGTAGGCAGGCCGTTAGCTATGCGTCAGCCCCAGCATTTT	CASSVVGRPLAMRQPQHF
NA	NA	TRBV4-1	TRBJ1-2	TGCGCCAGCAGCCGGGGGATCTTCTATGGCTACACCTTC	CASSRGIFYGYTF
TRBD1	few	TRBV7-9	TRBJ2-7	TGTGCCAGCAGCTTAACGGACAGGGGCGAGCAGTACTTC	CASSLTDRGEQYF
NA	few	TRBV20-1	TRBJ2-5	TGCAGTGCAACAGGGTGGGGGCAAGAGACCCAGTACTTC	CSATGWGQETQYF
TRBD1	NA	TRBV7-3	TRBJ2-2	TGTGCCAGCAGCCCCAAGAGGGGGCCGAACACCGGGGAGCTGTTTTTT	CASSPKRGPNTGELFF
TRBD1	NA	TRBV5-4	TRBJ2-1	TGTGCCAGCAGCTTGGCCGGGGGACAGGGGCAGTTCTTC	CASSLAGGQGQFF
NA	NA	TRBV9	TRBJ1-2	TGTGCCAGCAGCGTAGGGAGTTCAGGGACCTATGGCTACACCTTC	CASSVGSSGTYGYTF
TRBD1	few	TRBV12-3/TRBV12-4	TRBJ2-7	TGTGCCAGCAGTTCGACAGGGATCACCTACGAGCAGTACTTC	CASSSTGITYEQYF
TRBD1	few	TRBV7-9	TRBJ2-3	TGTGCCAGCAGCTTTTCGGGGACAGGGAATAGAGATACGCAGTATTTT	CASSFSGTGNRDTQYF
TRBD2	NA	TRBV9	TRBJ2-1	TGTGCCAGCAGCAATAGCGGGTTCGGCTACAATGAGCAGTTCTTC	CASSNSGFGYNEQFF
NA	NA	TRBV7-9	TRBJ1-2	TGTGCCAGCAGCCAACCCGGCACTACGGGAGAAATTAACTATGGCTACACCTTC	CASSQPGTTGEINYGYTF
TRBD2	many	TRBV29-1	TRBJ2-3	TGCAGCGCCACCCGGACTAGCGGTACAGATACGCAGTATTTT	CSATRTSGTDTQYF
NA	NA	TRBV7-3	TRBJ1-1	TGTGCCAGCAGCGAGGGGGATAACACTGAAGCTTTCTTT	CASSEGDNTEAFF
NA	few	TRBV6-5	TRBJ1-4	TGTGCCAGCAGTTACACCGGGGGCGACGGTGAAAAACTGTTTTTT	CASSYTGGDGEKLFF
NA	few	TRBV12-3/TRBV12-4	TRBJ1-2	TGTGCCAGCCATAACGGCGGACGCTATGGCTACACCTTC	CASHNGGRYGYTF
TRBD1	once	TRBV11-1	TRBJ2-1	TGTGCCAGCAGCCAGGGGCAGTCCCGGGACAGGGGATCAGAATCCTACAATGAGCAGTTCTTC	CASSQGQSRDRGSESYNEQFF
TRBD2	few	TRBV5-1	TRBJ2-3	TGCGCCAGTGGAGGGACTAGCCTTCGCACAGATACGCAGTATTTT	CASGGTSLRTDTQYF
TRBD1	few	TRBV29-1	TRBJ1-1	TGCAGCGTCTCCTTTGGACAGGGGAGCAACACTGAAGCTTTCTTT	CSVSFGQGSNTEAFF
TRBD1	few	TRBV4-2	TRBJ2-7	TGTGCCAGCAGCCAAGAGGTTGGGACAGAGAGCTCCTACGAGCAGTACTTC	CASSQEVGTESSYEQYF
TRBD2	NA	TRBV7-8	TRBJ2-3	TGTGCCAGCAGCTCCTCCGCCAGCGGGGGCGTAATAGATACGCAGTATTTT	CASSSSASGGVIDTQYF
NA	NA	TRBV5-6	TRBJ2-7	TGTGCCAGCACCCCTTATAGGCAGGGGAGTTCGTACGAGCAGTACTTC	CASTPYRQGSSYEQYF
NA	few	TRBV9	TRBJ2-1	TGTGCCAGCAGCGTAGTTGCGGGGAGCTCCTACAATGAGCAGTTCTTC	CASSVVAGSSYNEQFF
TRBD2	NA	TRBV9	TRBJ2-7	TGTGCCAGCAGCCCAAGTGCGGGGGGGCGGTTCTACGAGCAGTACTTC	CASSPSAGGRFYEQYF
TRBD1	many	TRBV10-3	TRBJ2-3	TGTGCCACCAGATTCGGACAGGGGGACTCAGATACGCAGTATTTT	CATRFGQGDSDTQYF
NA	NA	TRBV20-1	TRBJ2-7	TGCAGTGCTTCATGGTCGAACCCGAGGGCCTCCTACGAGCAGTACTTC	CSASWSNPRASYEQYF
NA	many	TRBV11-2	TRBJ2-3	TGTGCCAGCAGCTGGGGGGGCCGCACAGATACGCAGTATTTT	CASSWGGRTDTQYF
NA	NA	TRBV6-1	TRBJ2-7	TGTGCCAGCACCGAGTTGAAGTCAGCCTACGAGCAGTACTTC	CASTELKSAYEQYF
NA	few	TRBV20-1	TRBJ2-7	TGCAGTGCTAGGCGGGACAAGTCCTACGAGCAGTACTTC	CSARRDKSYEQYF
NA	many	TRBV20-1	TRBJ2-5	TGCAGTGCTAGAGATTCGGCAGCCTACAAAGAGACCCAGTACTTC	CSARDSAAYKETQYF
NA	few	TRBV2	TRBJ2-7	TGTGCCAGCAGGTTAATCTACGAGCAGTACTTC	CASRLIYEQYF
TRBD1	NA	TRBV25-1	TRBJ2-5	TGTGCCAGCACCCCGAGGGACAGGGACCTTTCCAATGAGCAGTACTTC	CASTPRDRDLSNEQYF
NA	NA	TRBV28	TRBJ1-2	TGTGCCAGCAGCCAGCCGGCAGGGAGGAATGGCTACACCTTC	CASSQPAGRNGYTF
TRBD2	NA	TRBV4-3	TRBJ2-1	TGCGCCAGCAGCCAGAGATTGGGACTAGCGGGGCCCAATGAGCAGTTCTTC	CASSQRLGLAGPNEQFF
TRBD1	NA	TRBV6-2/TRBV6-3	TRBJ2-5	TGTGCCAGCAGTCGAGCCGGGACAGTCCGGGAGACCCAGTACTTC	CASSRAGTVRETQYF
TRBD2	NA	TRBV20-1	TRBJ2-1	TGCAGTGCAAAGACTAGCGGGGGGTTCCAATCCTACAATGAGCAGTTCTTC	CSAKTSGGFQSYNEQFF
NA	NA	TRBV9	TRBJ2-7	TGTGCCAGCAGCGTAGAAAGTGGCAGCCTTTATTCCTACGAGCAGTACTTC	CASSVESGSLYSYEQYF
TRBD1	NA	TRBV7-9	TRBJ2-5	TGTGCCAGCAGCCCGTATCCAGGGGGCTCCGAGACCCAGTACTTC	CASSPYPGGSETQYF
NA	NA	TRBV11-2	TRBJ2-7	TGTGCCAGCAGCTTAGAGCCGGGGTACGAGCAGTACTTC	CASSLEPGYEQYF
NA	NA	TRBV5-1	TRBJ2-3	TGCGCCAGCAGCTTGAAGAGGGGCCCCACAGATACGCAGTATTTT	CASSLKRGPTDTQYF
TRBD2	NA	TRBV9	TRBJ2-3	TGTGCCAGCAGCGTAGCTGTGGCTAGCGGGGGGGATACGCAGTATTTT	CASSVAVASGGDTQYF
TRBD2	NA	TRBV11-2	TRBJ2-3	TGTGCCAGCAGCCAACTTAGCGGGGGGGCTGCAGATACGCAGTATTTT	CASSQLSGGAADTQYF
TRBD2	NA	TRBV27	TRBJ2-6	TGTGCCAGCAGCCCCTGGGAGGGCTTCTCTGGGGCCAACGTCCTGACTTTC	CASSPWEGFSGANVLTF
NA	NA	TRBV9	TRBJ1-1	TGTGCCAGCAGCGTAGTATTGAACACTGAAGCTTTCTTT	CASSVVLNTEAFF
TRBD1	NA	TRBV25-1	TRBJ2-7	TGTGCCAGCAGTGCCACACCGGGACAGGGAGGTCGGCAGTACTTC	CASSATPGQGGRQYF
TRBD1	NA	TRBV5-1	TRBJ1-2	TGCGCCGGCAGCTTGAAAACAGGGGTTGGATATGGCTACACCTTC	CAGSLKTGVGYGYTF
NA	NA	TRBV20-1	TRBJ1-5	TGCAGTGCTAGAGATGCCCAGGGGAGTTACAATCAGCCCCAGCATTTT	CSARDAQGSYNQPQHF
NA	NA	TRBV14	TRBJ1-5	TGTGCCAGCAGCGGACCGTTTAATCAGCCCCAGCATTTT	CASSGPFNQPQHF
NA	NA	TRBV7-9	TRBJ2-7	TGTGCCAGCAGCCCGACGGGTCCGACCTACGAGCAGTACTTC	CASSPTGPTYEQYF
NA	few	TRBV5-1	TRBJ1-2	TGCGCCAGCAGCCAAGCAGGGGAGGGTGGCTACACCTTC	CASSQAGEGGYTF
TRBD2	few	TRBV10-2	TRBJ2-7	TGCGCCAGCAGGACTAGCGGGGGGTCGGACGAGCAGTACTTC	CASRTSGGSDEQYF
NA	NA	TRBV6-1	TRBJ2-7	TGTACCAGTCCACAGGATCCCGGGAGCTCCTACGAGCAGTACTTC	CTSPQDPGSSYEQYF
TRBD1	NA	TRBV29-1	TRBJ2-7	TGCAGCGTTGACGGGACAGGGGTCTACGAGCAGTACTTC	CSVDGTGVYEQYF
NA	few	TRBV9	TRBJ2-1	TGTGCCAGCAGCGCAGGGGGGGGGGTTGAGCAGTTCTTC	CASSAGGGVEQFF
TRBD2	NA	TRBV20-1	TRBJ2-3	TGCAGTGCTCCGGGACTAGCGGAGGGGCTCCCAGATACGCAGTATTTT	CSAPGLAEGLPDTQYF